The 11 T cell receptor beta chains below were found in one sample sequenced in a study of T cell repertoires in ileal Crohn's disease. Clones were sequenced by immunoSEQ multiplex PCR, and TCRdb holds only the in-frame ones, with some missing. There are about 13,000 clones in the sample; 60% to 80% occur only once, and around 8.7% lies in the top ten. Time point indicated: neoterminal ileum biopsy at postoperative endoscopy, about 6 months after surgery. Specimen: ileal tissue. These receptors were obtained from an adult with Crohn's disease.

This clone was seen a handful of times. The same CDR3 arises from other DNA sequences in this sample as well. This rearrangement joins TRBV29-1 to TRBJ1-2, with 7 bases identical to TRBD1. Trimming removed 1 base from V and 6 bases from J; junction bases left unmatched: 2. This CDR3 contains 12 residues. From germline, CDR1 is SQVTM and CDR2 ANQGSEA. CDR3 protein: CSVEGQGNGYTF. The DNA of the CDR3 is TGCAGCGTTGAAGGACAGGGCAATGGCTACACCTTC.

The J gene is TRBJ2-2, the V gene TRBV30; D is possibly TRBD2 (5 bases). Trimming pared 4 bases from V and 0 bases from J, leaving 12 bases between. Germline CDR1 GTSNPN, CDR2 SVGIG (reference sequence). This CDR3 is built from 15 residues. The CDR3 nucleotides are TGTGCCTGGATGTTAGGAGGAACGAACACCGGGGAGCTGTTTTTT. Translating it yields CAWMLGGTNTGELFF.

This chain joins TRBV6-1 and TRBJ1-6, with unresolved D. Germline V gives CDR1 MNHNS, CDR2 SASEGT. V lost 3 bases to trimming and J lost 2 bases, with 8 bases between them. The CDR3 has 15 amino acids. The CDR3 here is CASSEGPTYNSPLHF. In nucleotides, the CDR3 is TGTGCCAGCAGTGAGGGCCCTACCTATAATTCACCCCTCCACTTT.

This clone was seen a few times. The CDR3 spells CASSLKSANNSPLHF. CDR3 bases: TGTGCCAGCAGCTTGAAGTCAGCCAATAATTCACCCCTCCACTTT. The V and J genes are TRBV5-4 and TRBJ1-6; D is uncertain. With 1 base removed from V and 5 bases from J, the gap between germline ends came to 10 bases. Germline values: CDR1 SGHNT, CDR2 YYREEE (reference sequence). This CDR3 comprises 15 residues.

This clone has just a few counts. This chain uses TRBV30 with TRBJ2-7; D assignment may be TRBD1 or TRBD2 (6 bases each). Deletions cut 0 bases from V and 9 bases from J, with 12 bases between. Germline V lookup: CDR1 GTSNPN, CDR2 SVGIG (reference sequence). The CDR3 runs 12 residues. Here the CDR3 DNA reads TGTGCCTGGAGTGTATCGGGGGACACGCAGTACTTC. As protein: CAWSVSGDTQYF.

The CDR3 loop is CASSPGTSGGFTGELFF. DNA of the CDR3: TGTGCCAGCAGCCCCGGGACTAGCGGGGGGTTCACCGGGGAGCTGTTTTTT. The V and J genes are TRBV11-1 and TRBJ2-2; 15 positions match TRBD2. The CDR3 totals 17 residues. Germline CDR1 SGHAT, CDR2 FQDESV (reference sequence). J gave up 4 bases and V 5 bases, and 5 bases lay outside the gene matches.

The table lists this clone with a few counts. The chain couples TRBV2 to TRBJ1-3; D is unresolved. The V gene's germline CDR1 is SNHLY and CDR2 FYNNEI. V was trimmed by 3 bases and J by 0 bases, leaving 15 bases between them. The CDR3 spans 17 residues. DNA for the CDR3: TGTGCCAGCAGTGAGGGCCTCCTGCCGAGCTCTGGAAACACCATATATTTT. Protein product: CASSEGLLPSSGNTIYF. The complete variable domain, with remaining parts taken from reference TRBV2 and TRBJ1-3, reads EPEVTQTPSHQVTQMGQEVILRCVPISNHLYFYWYRQILGQKVEFLVSFYNNEISEKSEIFDDQFSVERPDGSNFTLKIRSTKLEDSAMYFCASSEGLLPSSGNTIYFGEGSWLTVV.

The chain links TRBV7-2 to TRBJ2-7; D not certain. Germline V gene sequence: CDR1 SGHTA, CDR2 FQGNSA. The CDR3 consists of 14 residues. V was cut by 2 bases and J by 5 bases, with 13 bases left in between. The CDR3, as DNA: TGTGCCAGCAGCTTATTACAGTTTGGGGACGAGCAGTACTTC. It specifies CASSLLQFGDEQYF. Based on the CDR3 plus reference TRBV7-2 and TRBJ2-7, the full variable domain is GAGVSQSPSNKVTEKGKDVELRCDPISGHTALYWYRQSLGQGLEFLIYFQGNSAPDKSGLPSDRFSAERTGGSVSTLTIQRTQQEDSAVYLCASSLLQFGDEQYFGPGTRLTVT.

V is TRBV10-3 and J is TRBJ1-3; 11 bases align to TRBD1. This CDR3 is 16 amino acids long. The trim removed 6 bases at V and 3 bases at J, leaving 7 bases unmatched. In germline, CDR1 is ENHRY, CDR2 SYGVKD. CDR3 sequence reads: CAIRRTGTGGGNTIYF. The DNA for the CDR3 is TGTGCCATCAGAAGAACCGGGACAGGGGGTGGAAACACCATATATTTT.

V gene TRBV27 combines with J gene TRBJ2-7, with TRBD1 identical over 7 bases. From germline, CDR1 is MNHEY and CDR2 SMNVEV (reference sequence). This CDR3 region has 12 residues. J was trimmed by 5 bases and V by 5 bases; bases with no gene match: 3. The CDR3 here is CASSGQVHEQYF. CDR3 bases: TGTGCCAGCAGTGGACAGGTCCACGAGCAGTACTTC.

The V and J genes are TRBV14 and TRBJ1-5; D uncertain. Germline CDR1 and CDR2: SGHDN and FVKESK. The length of the CDR3 is 13 residues. The V gene lost 0 bases and the J gene lost 7 bases, with 7 bases spanning the gap. The CDR3 DNA reads TGTGCCAGCAGCCAAGACAACAGACAGCCCCAGCATTTT. Protein product: CASSQDNRQPQHF.